This T cell receptor (beta chain) originates from a study of blood T cell repertoires in COVID-19. Participants' own reports of clinical history determined their cohort assignment. Method: immunoSEQ multiplex PCR; TCRdb's copy keeps in-frame clones and lacks some. The table includes about 250,000 clones, 75% to 90% detected once. Per germline, CDR1 LNHDA and CDR2 SQIVND (reference sequence). Trimming took 5 bases from V and 1 from J; bases not matched to a gene: 5. The CDR3 covers 15 residues. This sequence was found in a woman in her 30s who had recovered from COVID-19. The sequenced sample was PBMCs or T cells enriched from blood (not recorded which). The rearrangement joins TRBV19 to TRBJ1-1; TRBD1 agrees at 9 bases. The CDR3 sequence is CASSLATGGNTEAFF. CDR3 bases: TGTGCCAGTAGTCTTGCGACAGGGGGGAACACTGAAGCTTTCTTT.